Listed here are 20 T cell receptor beta chains from one sample, sequenced in a study of PD-L1 blockade in urothelial cancer. Only in-frame clones appear in the TCRdb table, and some are missing; sequencing was by immunoSEQ multiplex PCR. Of 50,000 to 70,000 clones in the sample, approximately 75% were seen once. Documented time point: pretreatment peripheral blood. Sequenced material: PBMCs, taken around atezolizumab (anti-PD-L1) treatment. The receptor set was obtained from a man between 65 and 85 years old with urothelial cancer.

This chain uses TRBV28 with TRBJ1-1; 9 bases line up with TRBD1. Germline V gene data show CDR1 as MDHEN and CDR2 as SYDVKM. The V and J ends lost 5 bases and 5 bases, in that order; junction bases with no gene match: 9. The CDR3 consists of 15 residues. CDR3 DNA: TGTGCCAGCAGTATCGGGACAGGGAGTAGGACTGAAGCTTTCTTT. This sequence encodes CASSIGTGSRTEAFF.

The gene calls are TRBV27 and TRBJ2-7, with 8 bases fitting TRBD2. With 4 bases clipped from V and 6 bases from J, the junction kept 14 bases outside the gene matches. Germline V gives CDR1 MNHEY, CDR2 SMNVEV (reference sequence). The CDR3 has 16 amino acids. The CDR3 DNA sequence: TGTGCCAGCAGTTCCCCTATAGCGGGGCCCCGTGGCGAGCAGTACTTC. Residues: CASSSPIAGPRGEQYF.

Details on this clone: Distinct nucleotide sequences in the sample also encode this CDR3. The chain links TRBV10-3 to TRBJ2-5; D unclear. This CDR3 spans 11 amino acids. V lost 6 bases and J 5 bases, leaving 7 bases between the germline ends. Per the germline V gene, CDR1 is ENHRY and CDR2 is SYGVKD. The CDR3 DNA reads TGTGCCATCAGGGCGGAGGAGACCCAGTACTTC. Translated, it gives CAIRAEETQYF.

The CDR3 DNA sequence: TGTGCCAGCAGCCCGCGGACTAGTTCCTACGAGCAGTACTTC. Protein product: CASSPRTSSYEQYF. V and J are TRBV5-4 and TRBJ2-7, with 7 bases fitting TRBD2. The CDR3 sequence is 14 residues long. Germline CDR1 reads SGHNT; CDR2 reads YYREEE (reference sequence). V shed 4 bases, J shed 1 base, and the junction held 5 bases outside the gene matches. Drawing the rest from reference TRBV5-4 and TRBJ2-7, the complete variable domain is ETGVTQSPTHLIKTRGQQVTLRCSSQSGHNTVSWYQQALGQGPQFIFQYYREEENGRGNFPPRFSGLQFPNYSSELNVNALELDDSALYLCASSPRTSSYEQYFGPGTRLTVT.

This sequence joins TRBV5-1 and TRBJ2-7; 8 nucleotides line up with TRBD1. Germline CDR1 is SGHRS and CDR2 is YFSETQ. The CDR3 runs to 15 residues. V was pared by 5 bases and J by 4 bases, with 11 bases of the junction left unmatched. CDR3 protein: CASRQAGTGQYEQYF. The CDR3 coding sequence is TGCGCCAGCAGACAGGCCGGGACAGGCCAATACGAGCAGTACTTC.

The V call is TRBV27, the J call TRBJ2-6; 9 nucleotides line up with TRBD1. The V gene end was trimmed by 5 bases and the J gene end by 4 bases; junction bases not matched to a gene: 12. The germline V gene encodes CDR1 MNHEY and CDR2 SMNVEV (reference sequence). This CDR3 comprises 18 residues. The chain's CDR3 is CASSPTGTGLSGANVLTF. Here the CDR3 DNA reads TGTGCCAGCAGTCCAACCGGGACAGGGCTCTCCGGGGCCAACGTCCTGACTTTC.

The genes are TRBV15 and TRBJ2-7; 7 bases align to TRBD1. The CDR3 loop spans 17 amino acids. Germline assignment: CDR1 LNHNV and CDR2 YYDKDF (reference sequence). V trimming: 0 bases; J trimming: 3 bases; junction bases outside the gene matches: 11. The DNA of the CDR3 is TGTGCCACCAGCAGAGATCCCGGACAGGTACTTTTCTACGAGCAGTACTTC. Its translation: CATSRDPGQVLFYEQYF.

The V gene is TRBV7-2, the J gene TRBJ2-2, with 9 bases matching TRBD2. The CDR3 is 15 residues long. Germline trimming cut 5 bases from V and 6 bases from J; bases unmatched to any gene: 7. In germline, CDR1 is SGHTA, CDR2 FQGNSA. CDR3 nucleotides: TGTGCCAGCAGCGCGGGACTAGCTTACCCCGGGGAGCTGTTTTTT. Its translation: CASSAGLAYPGELFF.

The V and J genes are TRBV7-2 and TRBJ2-7; 9 bases fit TRBD2. Unmatched junction bases numbered 21, after V lost 8 bases and J lost 4 bases. There are 18 residues in the CDR3. Germline values: CDR1 SGHTA, CDR2 FQGNSA. CDR3 bases: TGTGCCAGCGGCTACCGAGGAGGGGGGGTAGCGGGAGTGTACGAGCAGTACTTC. Its translation is CASGYRGGGVAGVYEQYF.

The rearrangement joins TRBV6-4 to TRBJ2-2; a possible D gene is TRBD2 (5 bases). The germline V gene encodes CDR1 MRHNA and CDR2 SNTAGT. This CDR3 region has 14 residues. V lost 3 bases and J lost 6, with 11 bases in between. The CDR3 DNA reads as TGTGCCAGCAGTGAGGAGAGCGGTGCCGGGGAGCTGTTTTTT. Translating it yields CASSEESGAGELFF.

The V and J genes are TRBV7-6 and TRBJ2-1; no reliable D call. The CDR3 contains 13 residues. CDR1 SGHVS and CDR2 FNYEAQ come from the germline V gene. Trimming left V 4 bases short and J 4 bases short, with 8 bases between. CDR3 DNA: TGTGCCAGCAGCTCCCTCTTATACAATGAGCAGTTCTTC. This sequence encodes CASSSLLYNEQFF.

The chain is built from TRBV7-6 and TRBJ2-7, with 7 bases fitting TRBD2. The CDR3 contains 12 residues. Germline CDR1 reads SGHVS; CDR2 reads FNYEAQ. The V and J ends lost 2 bases and 6 bases, in that order; junction bases with no gene match: 1. Here the CDR3 DNA reads TGTGCCAGCAGCTTACCGGGGGGCGAGCAGTACTTC. It translates to CASSLPGGEQYF.

This clone showed up just once. The chain has TRBV5-4 and TRBJ2-5; maybe TRBD2 (7 bases). Deletions cut 5 bases from V and 3 bases from J, with 14 bases between. Germline CDR1 reads SGHNT; CDR2 reads YYREEE (reference sequence). CDR3 size: 14 residues. CDR3 DNA: TGTGCCAGCAGGGGGGGGCCACGGGAAGAGACCCAGTACTTC. Translation gives CASRGGPREETQYF. The variable domain in full, with the rest retrieved from reference TRBV5-4 and TRBJ2-5, is ETGVTQSPTHLIKTRGQQVTLRCSSQSGHNTVSWYQQALGQGPQFIFQYYREEENGRGNFPPRFSGLQFPNYSSELNVNALELDDSALYLCASRGGPREETQYFGPGTRLLVL.

The V gene is TRBV11-3, the J gene TRBJ2-3, with TRBD2 matching over 7 bases. The length of the CDR3 is 17 residues. Germline-derived CDR1 and CDR2 are SGHNT and YENEEA. The V segment lost 4 bases and the J segment 4 bases; nucleotides outside the gene matches: 14. The CDR3 bases are TGTGCCAGCAGCTCACCCCTCACGTCGGGAGGCCCAGATACGCAGTATTTT. Protein: CASSSPLTSGGPDTQYF. Based on the CDR3 plus reference TRBV11-3 and TRBJ2-3, the full variable domain is EAGVVQSPRYKIIEKKQPVAFWCNPISGHNTLYWYLQNLGQGPELLIRYENEEAVDDSQLPKDRFSAERLKGVDSTLKIQPAELGDSAVYLCASSSPLTSGGPDTQYFGPGTRLTVL.

The gene calls are TRBV11-3 and TRBJ2-5; TRBD1 aligns across 10 bases. Germline-derived CDR1 and CDR2 are SGHNT and YENEEA. V lost 5 bases to trimming and J lost 1 base; unmatched junction nucleotides: 7. The CDR3 totals 16 residues. The CDR3 reads CASSLRQGARQETQYF. Written as DNA, the CDR3 is TGTGCCAGCAGCCTAAGACAGGGGGCGCGCCAAGAGACCCAGTACTTC. Full variable domain (missing parts from reference TRBV11-3 and TRBJ2-5): EAGVVQSPRYKIIEKKQPVAFWCNPISGHNTLYWYLQNLGQGPELLIRYENEEAVDDSQLPKDRFSAERLKGVDSTLKIQPAELGDSAVYLCASSLRQGARQETQYFGPGTRLLVL.

Concerning this clone itself: The junction departs from the called germline gene at one end, perhaps through a read error. V is TRBV6-5 and J is TRBJ1-2; the match to TRBD1 covers 8 bases. Germline V gene lookup returns CDR1 MNHEY and CDR2 SVGAGI. The CDR3 is 12 residues long. The CDR3 DNA reads TGTGCCAGCAGTTCGGGACAGGAGGGTTTCTCCTTC. This translates into CASSSGQEGFSF.

The chain has TRBV25-1 and TRBJ2-5; 14 bases are a match to TRBD2. The CDR3 covers 18 residues. The V segment lost 4 bases and the J segment 2 bases; nucleotides outside the gene matches: 9. Germline V gene sequence: CDR1 MGHDK, CDR2 SYGVNS. CDR3 protein: CASSVKRLAGGRQETQYF. CDR3 DNA: TGTGCCAGCAGTGTAAAACGACTAGCGGGAGGGAGACAAGAGACCCAGTACTTC.

This clone was counted between two and nine times. The chain joins TRBV9 to TRBJ2-3, with TRBD2 identical over 7 bases. The CDR3 extends over 15 amino acids. J gave up 3 bases and V 0 bases, and 4 bases lay outside the gene matches. Germline values: CDR1 SGDLS, CDR2 YYNGEE. The CDR3 loop reads CASSVGSGTTDTQYF. CDR3 bases: TGTGCCAGCAGCGTAGGGAGCGGGACTACAGATACGCAGTATTTT.

The genes are TRBV29-1 and TRBJ1-3, with D perhaps TRBD1 (5 bases). Germline V gene lookup returns CDR1 SQVTM and CDR2 ANQGSEA. The CDR3 has 12 residues. The V end lost 7 bases, the J end lost 2 bases, and 9 bases lay between the germline ends. The CDR3 sequence: CSGGLTGNTIYF. CDR3 in DNA: TGCAGCGGGGGACTTACTGGAAACACCATATATTTT.

The rearrangement joins TRBV7-9 to TRBJ1-2, with D hard to call. Germline assignment: CDR1 SEHNR and CDR2 FQNEAQ (reference sequence). This CDR3 is 12 amino acids long. The germline V and J ends were trimmed by 5 bases and 3 bases, with 7 bases remaining between them. CDR3 nucleotides: TGTGCCAGCAGCCAGGACTACTATGGCTACACCTTC. Amino acids: CASSQDYYGYTF.